These T cell receptor beta chains were read from a single sample in a study of T cell responses to AZD1222 COVID-19 vaccine. Data came from immunoSEQ multiplex PCR; TCRdb stores just in-frame clones and leaves some out. The sample records approximately 50,000 clones, about 88% being singletons. The source was peripheral blood, collected 28 days after the second AZD1222 dose. The receptors shown here come from an adult who received the AZD1222 COVID-19 vaccine. The CDR3 runs from the conserved cysteine through the conserved F or W. A D gene is named only where the DNA matches it firmly. For some rows the clone size is stated as once, few or many, or as a class when expanded; others skip it.

D: .; V: TRBV3-1/TRBV3-2; size: .; J: TRBJ2-7; CDR3: CASSQDLVIRDEQYF; DNA: TGTGCCAGCAGCCAAGATCTTGTAATAAGGGACGAGCAGTACTTC
D: .; V: TRBV28; size: .; J: TRBJ2-6; CDR3: CASSPTGTSGANVLTF; DNA: TGTGCCAGCAGCCCCACCGGGACGTCTGGGGCCAACGTCCTGACTTTC
D: .; V: TRBV5-1; size: few; J: TRBJ1-5; CDR3: CASSLDGNQPQHF; DNA: TGCGCCAGCAGCCTCGACGGAAATCAGCCCCAGCATTTT
D: .; V: TRBV19; size: few; J: TRBJ2-1; CDR3: CASSMVAEAYNEQFF; DNA: TGTGCCAGTAGTATGGTAGCGGAGGCATACAATGAGCAGTTCTTC
D: TRBD1; V: TRBV5-1; size: .; J: TRBJ2-7; CDR3: CASSSGQGGNEQYF; DNA: TGCGCCAGCAGCTCGGGACAGGGGGGGAACGAGCAGTACTTC
D: .; V: TRBV28; size: .; J: TRBJ1-5; CDR3: CASSTTREILVGQPQHF; DNA: TGTGCCAGCAGTACCACCCGGGAGATCTTGGTGGGTCAGCCCCAGCATTTT
D: TRBD2; V: TRBV18; size: .; J: TRBJ2-3; CDR3: CASREGLAGGTAQYF; DNA: TGTGCCAGCCGAGAGGGACTAGCGGGAGGAACTGCGCAGTATTTT
D: .; V: TRBV6-5; size: .; J: TRBJ1-4; CDR3: CASRLRTANEKLFF; DNA: TGTGCCAGCCGACTTAGGACAGCTAATGAAAAACTGTTTTTT
D: .; V: TRBV5-6; size: once; J: TRBJ1-4; CDR3: CASSFPGEKLFF; DNA: TGTGCCAGCAGCTTCCCGGGTGAAAAACTGTTTTTT
D: TRBD1; V: TRBV5-8; size: .; J: TRBJ1-2; CDR3: CASNLGQGISDGYTF; DNA: TGTGCCAGCAATTTAGGACAGGGGATTTCTGATGGCTACACCTTC
D: .; V: TRBV5-1; size: .; J: TRBJ1-3; CDR3: CASSSGPNPGNTIYF; DNA: TGCGCCAGCAGCTCCGGGCCTAACCCTGGAAACACCATATATTTT
D: .; V: TRBV7-9; size: .; J: TRBJ1-4; CDR3: CASSPWGAGNEKLFF; DNA: TGTGCCAGCAGCCCTTGGGGGGCTGGTAATGAAAAACTGTTTTTT
D: .; V: TRBV5-1; size: .; J: TRBJ2-1; CDR3: CASSLSGEQFF; DNA: TGCGCCAGCAGCTTGTCGGGAGAGCAGTTCTTC
D: TRBD1; V: TRBV4-3; size: .; J: TRBJ1-4; CDR3: CASSQDLRGTGGEKLFF; DNA: TGCGCCAGCAGCCAAGATCTCCGAGGGACAGGGGGCGAAAAACTGTTTTTT
D: TRBD1; V: TRBV7-9; size: .; J: TRBJ1-2; CDR3: CASSSPAGQGAGGYTF; DNA: TGTGCCAGCAGCTCCCCCGCGGGACAGGGGGCGGGGGGCTACACCTTC
D: .; V: TRBV2; size: .; J: TRBJ1-1; CDR3: CASTIGPIEAFF; DNA: TGTGCCAGCACCATTGGCCCGATTGAAGCTTTCTTT
D: .; V: TRBV27; size: .; J: TRBJ1-2; CDR3: CASSFQGDYGYTF; DNA: TGTGCCAGCAGTTTCCAGGGTGACTATGGCTACACCTTC
D: TRBD1; V: TRBV12-3/TRBV12-4; size: .; J: TRBJ1-2; CDR3: CASSPGQGYGYTF; DNA: TGTGCCAGCAGCCCGGGACAGGGCTATGGCTACACCTTC
D: TRBD2; V: TRBV10-3; size: .; J: TRBJ2-7; CDR3: CAIKEGPGTSGYEQYF; DNA: TGTGCCATCAAAGAGGGACCCGGGACTAGCGGCTACGAGCAGTACTTC
D: TRBD1; V: TRBV10-2; size: .; J: TRBJ1-5; CDR3: CASSGTGSNQPQHF; DNA: TGCGCCAGCAGCGGGACAGGGAGCAATCAGCCCCAGCATTTT
D: .; V: TRBV6-2/TRBV6-3; size: .; J: TRBJ1-1; CDR3: CASSYSRHREAFF; DNA: TGTGCCAGCAGTTACAGTCGGCACAGGGAAGCTTTCTTT
D: .; V: TRBV5-4; size: .; J: TRBJ2-5; CDR3: CASSFRNQETQYF; DNA: TGTGCCAGCAGCTTCCGGAATCAAGAGACCCAGTACTTC
D: TRBD1; V: TRBV25-1; size: medium-sized; J: TRBJ1-4; CDR3: CASSEWGTGGEKLFF; DNA: TGTGCCAGCAGTGAATGGGGGACAGGGGGCGAAAAACTGTTTTTT
D: .; V: TRBV5-5; size: .; J: TRBJ2-7; CDR3: CASSLARDTRPYEQYF; DNA: TGTGCCAGCAGCTTGGCGCGGGACACGAGACCCTACGAGCAGTACTTC
D: .; V: TRBV5-1; size: once; J: TRBJ2-5; CDR3: CASSLNDQETQYF; DNA: TGCGCCAGCAGCTTAAATGACCAAGAGACCCAGTACTTC
D: .; V: TRBV28; size: .; J: TRBJ1-5; CDR3: CASSLGSVHTF; DNA: TGTGCCAGCAGTTTGGGGTCAGTACACACCTTT
D: TRBD2; V: TRBV27; size: .; J: TRBJ2-1; CDR3: CASSFRRLASNEQFF; DNA: TGTGCCAGCAGTTTCCGGAGACTAGCGAGCAATGAGCAGTTCTTC
D: TRBD1; V: TRBV28; size: .; J: TRBJ2-5; CDR3: CASSQGAGTQYF; DNA: TGTGCCAGCAGTCAGGGGGCAGGGACCCAGTACTTC
D: TRBD2; V: TRBV18; size: .; J: TRBJ2-2; CDR3: CASSPPGGGAGELFF; DNA: TGTGCCAGCTCACCCCCGGGAGGGGGAGCCGGGGAGCTGTTTTTT
D: TRBD1; V: TRBV7-8; size: .; J: TRBJ2-6; CDR3: CASSLATGGLLGANVLTF; DNA: TGTGCCAGCAGCTTAGCGACAGGGGGACTCCTGGGGGCCAACGTCCTGACTTTC
D: .; V: TRBV28; size: .; J: TRBJ2-7; CDR3: CASSFLAVGYEQYF; DNA: .
D: TRBD2; V: TRBV5-1; size: once; J: TRBJ2-2; CDR3: CASSPSGDGSGELFF; DNA: TGCGCCAGCAGCCCGAGCGGGGACGGGTCCGGGGAGCTGTTTTTT
D: TRBD1; V: TRBV19; size: .; J: TRBJ2-4; CDR3: CASSSSPGQGKNIQYF; DNA: TGTGCCAGTAGTAGCTCCCCGGGACAGGGAAAAAACATTCAGTACTTC
D: .; V: TRBV5-4; size: .; J: TRBJ2-1; CDR3: CASSLGGYNEQFF; DNA: TGTGCCAGCAGCTTGGGAGGCTACAATGAGCAGTTCTTC
D: TRBD1; V: TRBV9; size: once; J: TRBJ1-4; CDR3: CASSNRDRGKLFF; DNA: TGTGCCAGCAGCAACCGGGACAGGGGAAAACTGTTTTTT
D: .; V: TRBV7-2; size: .; J: TRBJ1-2; CDR3: CASSLVGGGSNYGYTF; DNA: TGTGCCAGCAGCTTAGTGGGTGGGGGATCTAACTATGGCTACACCTTC
D: .; V: TRBV18; size: .; J: TRBJ1-2; CDR3: CASSQNAGANYGYTF; DNA: TGTGCCAGCTCACAGAACGCAGGGGCGAACTATGGCTACACCTTC
D: .; V: TRBV28; size: .; J: TRBJ2-6; CDR3: CASFVGVPSGANVLTF; DNA: TGTGCCAGCTTCGTGGGGGTTCCCTCTGGGGCCAACGTCCTGACTTTC
D: TRBD1; V: TRBV18; size: .; J: TRBJ2-1; CDR3: CASSNGTGSFKEQFF; DNA: TGTGCCAGCTCAAACGGGACAGGGTCCTTTAAGGAGCAGTTCTTC
D: TRBD1; V: TRBV19; size: .; J: TRBJ1-5; CDR3: CASSSPPGTGAFNQPQHF; DNA: TGTGCCAGTAGTTCCCCCCCCGGGACAGGAGCTTTCAATCAGCCCCAGCATTTT
D: .; V: TRBV18; size: .; J: TRBJ2-7; CDR3: CASSPQPGKSSHEQYF; DNA: TGTGCCAGCTCACCACAGCCAGGGAAATCCTCTCACGAGCAGTACTTC
D: TRBD1; V: TRBV28; size: .; J: TRBJ1-5; CDR3: CASQGVPNQPQHF; DNA: TGTGCCAGTCAGGGGGTGCCCAATCAGCCCCAGCATTTT
D: TRBD1; V: TRBV30; size: .; J: TRBJ1-5; CDR3: CAWSVDRGPLGSNQPQHF; DNA: TGTGCCTGGAGTGTCGACAGGGGACCGCTCGGGAGCAATCAGCCCCAGCATTTT
D: .; V: TRBV5-6; size: .; J: TRBJ2-3; CDR3: CASSLSLEEDTQYF; DNA: TGTGCCAGCAGCTTGAGTCTCGAAGAAGATACGCAGTATTTT